These T cell receptor beta chains were read from a single sample in a study of blood T cell repertoires in COVID-19. Profiling relied on immunoSEQ multiplex PCR, and the TCRdb table lists in-frame clones only, not all of them. The top ten hold about 3.5% of the sample, which has some 270,000 clones, about 80% seen once. The source material was PBMCs or T cells enriched from blood (not recorded which). These receptor sequences come from a man in his fifties who had recovered from COVID-19. Both conserved end residues are part of each CDR3.

TRBV6-5 | CASSYQAGEKLFF
TRBV14 | CASSQRGRFVGYTF
TRBV30 | CACLRGGLSNEQFF
TRBV6-5 | CASSAYGGGTDTQYF
TRBV18 | CASSRRDRGRATEAFF
TRBV12-3/TRBV12-4 | CASSREGGGYTF
TRBV18 | CASSRSEPGQGDREKLFF
TRBV7-9 | CASSADYYEQYF
TRBV11-2 | CASSRQSYNTEAFF
TRBV10-3 | CAISGGLARELFF
TRBV28 | CASNGAYEQYF
TRBV2 | CASSLRQGTYYEQYF
TRBV12-3/TRBV12-4 | CASRESRAEAFF
TRBV18 | CASHRSGGRSDIQYF
TRBV7-2 | CASSLSLNEQFF
TRBV7-3 | CASSSRDSGDTQYF
TRBV5-4 | CASSFEREGPGYNEQFF
TRBV5-1 | CASSTQGYAGELFF
TRBV19 | CASSMAPDRADGYTF
TRBV9 | CASRSGTGYSPLHF
TRBV30 | CAWLRDSGEKLFF
TRBV12-5 | CASGLAIAQTTYEQYF
TRBV28 | CASRSPGTASNYGYTF
TRBV11-3 | CASSLGGGDSYEQYF
TRBV18 | CASSPGQGNEKLFF
TRBV9 | CASSQAGGTHETQYF
TRBV7-6 | CASSLEGQGSEQYF
TRBV18 | CASSSDSYEQYF
TRBV10-3 | CATGVGKETQYF
TRBV5-4 | CASSWGLALNEQFF
TRBV2 | CASSKTSSSYNEQFF
TRBV30 | CAWSVLRTVRNRDDYGYTF
TRBV5-5 | CASSPTGPEQYF
TRBV19 | CASSMGSGGSGSTDTQYF
TRBV5-1 | CASSSGQGNIQYF
TRBV6-5 | CASRPPGQGFQPLHF